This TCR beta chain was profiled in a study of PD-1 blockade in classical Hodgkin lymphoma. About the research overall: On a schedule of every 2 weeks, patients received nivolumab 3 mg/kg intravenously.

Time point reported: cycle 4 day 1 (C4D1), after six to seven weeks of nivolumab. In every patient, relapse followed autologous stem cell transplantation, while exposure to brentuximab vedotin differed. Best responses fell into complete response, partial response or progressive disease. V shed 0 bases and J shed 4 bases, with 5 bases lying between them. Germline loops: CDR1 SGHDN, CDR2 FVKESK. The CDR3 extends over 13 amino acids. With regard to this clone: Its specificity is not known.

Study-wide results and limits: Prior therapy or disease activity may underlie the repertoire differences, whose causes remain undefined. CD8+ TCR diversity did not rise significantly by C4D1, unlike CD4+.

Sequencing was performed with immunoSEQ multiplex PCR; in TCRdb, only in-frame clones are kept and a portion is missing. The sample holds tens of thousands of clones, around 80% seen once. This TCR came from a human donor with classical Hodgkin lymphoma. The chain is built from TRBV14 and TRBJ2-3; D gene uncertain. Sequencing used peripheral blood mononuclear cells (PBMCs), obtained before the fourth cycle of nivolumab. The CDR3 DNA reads TGTGCCAGCAGCCAAGATAACGCAGATACGCAGTATTTT. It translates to CASSQDNADTQYF.